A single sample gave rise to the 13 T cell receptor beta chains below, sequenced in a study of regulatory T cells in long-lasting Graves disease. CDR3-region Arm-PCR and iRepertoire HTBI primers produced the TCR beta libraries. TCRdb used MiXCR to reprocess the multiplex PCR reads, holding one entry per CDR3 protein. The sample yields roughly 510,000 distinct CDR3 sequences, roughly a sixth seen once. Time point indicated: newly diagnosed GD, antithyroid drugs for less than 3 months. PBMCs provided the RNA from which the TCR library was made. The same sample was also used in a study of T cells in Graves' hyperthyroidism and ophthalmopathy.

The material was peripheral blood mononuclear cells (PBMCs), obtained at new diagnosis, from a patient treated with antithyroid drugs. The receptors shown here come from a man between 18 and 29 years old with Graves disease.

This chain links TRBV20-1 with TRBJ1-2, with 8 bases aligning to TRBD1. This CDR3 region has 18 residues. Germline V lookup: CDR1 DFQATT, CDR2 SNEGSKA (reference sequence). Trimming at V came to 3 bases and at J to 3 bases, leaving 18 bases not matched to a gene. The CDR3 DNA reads TGCAGTGCTAGCGCGGGGGGACAGGCCCTAGAATCGGACTATGGCTACACCTTC. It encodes CSASAGGQALESDYGYTF.

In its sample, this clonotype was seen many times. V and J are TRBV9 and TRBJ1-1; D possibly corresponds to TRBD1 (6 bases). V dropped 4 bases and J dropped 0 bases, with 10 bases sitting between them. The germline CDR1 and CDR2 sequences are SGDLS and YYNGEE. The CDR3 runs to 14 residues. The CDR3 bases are TGTGCCAGCAGCTCGGGACACATGAACACTGAAGCTTTCTTT. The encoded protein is CASSSGHMNTEAFF.

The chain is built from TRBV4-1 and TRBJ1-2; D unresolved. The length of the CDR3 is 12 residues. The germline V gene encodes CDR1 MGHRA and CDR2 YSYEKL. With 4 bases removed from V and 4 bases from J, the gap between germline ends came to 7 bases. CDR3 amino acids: CASSPSSYGYTF. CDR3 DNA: TGCGCCAGCAGCCCATCTTCCTATGGCTACACCTTC.

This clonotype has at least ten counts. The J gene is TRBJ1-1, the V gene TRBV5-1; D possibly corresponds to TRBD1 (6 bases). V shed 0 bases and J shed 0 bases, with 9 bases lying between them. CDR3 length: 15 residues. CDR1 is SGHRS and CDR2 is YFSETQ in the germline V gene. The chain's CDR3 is CASSLVRGVNTEAFF. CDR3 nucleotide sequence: TGCGCCAGCAGCTTGGTCAGGGGTGTGAACACTGAAGCTTTCTTT.

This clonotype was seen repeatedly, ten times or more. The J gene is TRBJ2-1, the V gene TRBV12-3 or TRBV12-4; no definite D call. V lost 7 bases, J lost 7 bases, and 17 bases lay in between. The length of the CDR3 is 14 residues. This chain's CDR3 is CASTPGSLSNEQFF. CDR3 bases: TGTGCCAGCACTCCGGGTTCGTTGAGTAATGAGCAGTTCTTC.

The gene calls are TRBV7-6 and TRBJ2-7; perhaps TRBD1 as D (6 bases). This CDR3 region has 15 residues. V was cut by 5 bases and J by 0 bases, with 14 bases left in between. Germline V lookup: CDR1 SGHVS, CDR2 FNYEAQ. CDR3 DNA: TGTGCCAGCAGCCCCCAGGGGCCTAGCTCCTACGAGCAGTACTTC. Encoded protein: CASSPQGPSSYEQYF.

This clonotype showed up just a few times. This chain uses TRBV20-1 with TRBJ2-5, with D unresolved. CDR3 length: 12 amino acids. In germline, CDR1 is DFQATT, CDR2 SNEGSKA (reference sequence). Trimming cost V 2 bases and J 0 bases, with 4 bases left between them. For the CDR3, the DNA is TGCAGTGCTAGACCGTACCAAGAGACCCAGTACTTC. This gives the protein CSARPYQETQYF.

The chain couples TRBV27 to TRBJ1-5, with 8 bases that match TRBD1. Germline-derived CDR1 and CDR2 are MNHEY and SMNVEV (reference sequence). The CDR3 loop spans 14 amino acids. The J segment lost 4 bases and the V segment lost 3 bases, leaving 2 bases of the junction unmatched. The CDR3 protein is CASSLTGANQPQHF. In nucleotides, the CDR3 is TGTGCCAGCAGTTTGACAGGGGCGAATCAGCCCCAGCATTTT.

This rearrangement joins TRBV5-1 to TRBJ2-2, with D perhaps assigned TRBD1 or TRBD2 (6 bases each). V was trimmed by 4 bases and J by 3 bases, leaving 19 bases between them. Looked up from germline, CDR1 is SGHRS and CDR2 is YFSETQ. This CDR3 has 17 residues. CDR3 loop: CASSLDSTGVYTGELFF. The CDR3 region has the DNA TGCGCCAGCAGCCTGGACAGTACGGGAGTTTACACCGGGGAGCTGTTTTTT.

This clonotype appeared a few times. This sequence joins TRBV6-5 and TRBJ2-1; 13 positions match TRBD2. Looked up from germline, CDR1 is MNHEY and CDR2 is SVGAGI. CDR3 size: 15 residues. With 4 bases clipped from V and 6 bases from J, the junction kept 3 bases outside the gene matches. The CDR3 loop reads CASSFGTSGTNEQFF. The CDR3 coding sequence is TGTGCCAGCAGTTTCGGGACTAGCGGGACCAATGAGCAGTTCTTC.

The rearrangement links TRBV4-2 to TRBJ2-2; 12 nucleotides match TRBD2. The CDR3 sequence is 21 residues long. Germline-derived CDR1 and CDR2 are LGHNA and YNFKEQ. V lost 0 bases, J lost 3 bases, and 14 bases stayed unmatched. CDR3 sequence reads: CASSQEGALGLAGHYTGELFF. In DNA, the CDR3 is TGTGCCAGCAGCCAAGAAGGGGCGCTCGGACTAGCGGGACATTACACCGGGGAGCTGTTTTTT.

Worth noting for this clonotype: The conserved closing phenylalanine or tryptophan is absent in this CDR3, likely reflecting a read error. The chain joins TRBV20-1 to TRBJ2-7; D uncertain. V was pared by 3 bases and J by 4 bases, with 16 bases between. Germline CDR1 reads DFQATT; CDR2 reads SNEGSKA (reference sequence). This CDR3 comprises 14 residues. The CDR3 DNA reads TGCAGTGCTAGGAAGGATCTTGTGGGATACGAGCAGTACCTC. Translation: CSARKDLVGYEQYL.

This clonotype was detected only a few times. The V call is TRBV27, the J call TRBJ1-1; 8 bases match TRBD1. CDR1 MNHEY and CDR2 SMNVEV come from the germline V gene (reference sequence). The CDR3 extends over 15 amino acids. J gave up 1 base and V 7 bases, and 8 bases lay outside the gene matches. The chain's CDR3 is CASNHFGQGNTEAFF. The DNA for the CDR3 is TGTGCCAGCAACCACTTCGGACAGGGGAACACTGAAGCTTTCTTT.